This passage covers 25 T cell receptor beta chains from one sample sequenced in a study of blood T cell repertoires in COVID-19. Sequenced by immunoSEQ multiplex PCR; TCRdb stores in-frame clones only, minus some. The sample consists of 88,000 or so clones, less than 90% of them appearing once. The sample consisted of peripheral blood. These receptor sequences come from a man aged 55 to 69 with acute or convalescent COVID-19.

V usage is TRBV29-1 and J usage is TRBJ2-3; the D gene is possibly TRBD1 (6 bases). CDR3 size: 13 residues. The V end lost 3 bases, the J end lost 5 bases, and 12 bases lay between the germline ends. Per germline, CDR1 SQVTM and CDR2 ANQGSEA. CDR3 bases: TGCAGCGTTGAGACAGGTCGAGAAGATACGCAGTATTTT. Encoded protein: CSVETGREDTQYF.

Here the CDR3 reads CASRSGYQETQYF. CDR3 coding DNA: TGTGCCAGTAGGTCAGGGTACCAAGAGACCCAGTACTTC. This chain uses TRBV19 with TRBJ2-5, with D tentatively TRBD1 (5 bases). The V gene lost 6 bases and the J gene lost 0 bases, with 8 bases spanning the gap. In germline, CDR1 is LNHDA, CDR2 SQIVND (reference sequence). This CDR3 is 13 amino acids long.

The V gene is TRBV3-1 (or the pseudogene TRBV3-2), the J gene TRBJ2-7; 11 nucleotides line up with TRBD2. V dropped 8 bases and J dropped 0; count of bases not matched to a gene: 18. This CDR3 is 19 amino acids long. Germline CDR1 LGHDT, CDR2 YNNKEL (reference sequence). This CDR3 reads CASGGASSQGTSGSYEQYF. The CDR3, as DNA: TGTGCCAGCGGAGGAGCCAGCAGCCAAGGGACTAGCGGCTCCTACGAGCAGTACTTC.

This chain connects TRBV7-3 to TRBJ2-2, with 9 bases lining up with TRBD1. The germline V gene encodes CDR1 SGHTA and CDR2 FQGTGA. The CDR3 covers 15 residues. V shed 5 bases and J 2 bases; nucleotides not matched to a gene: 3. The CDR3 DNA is TGTGCCAGCAGCCGGGACAGGGCTAACACCGGGGAGCTGTTTTTT. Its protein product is CASSRDRANTGELFF. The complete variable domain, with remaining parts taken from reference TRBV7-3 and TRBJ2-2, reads GAGVSQTPSNKVTEKGKYVELRCDPISGHTALYWYRQSLGQGPEFLIYFQGTGAADDSGLPNDRFFAVRPEGSVSTLKIQRTERGDSAVYLCASSRDRANTGELFFGEGSRLTVL.

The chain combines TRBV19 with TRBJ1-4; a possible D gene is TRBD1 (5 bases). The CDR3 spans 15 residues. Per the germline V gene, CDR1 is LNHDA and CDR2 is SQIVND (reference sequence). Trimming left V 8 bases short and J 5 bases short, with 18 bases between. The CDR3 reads CASQTWGGMNEKLFF. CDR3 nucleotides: TGTGCCAGTCAGACGTGGGGGGGGATGAATGAAAAACTGTTTTTT.

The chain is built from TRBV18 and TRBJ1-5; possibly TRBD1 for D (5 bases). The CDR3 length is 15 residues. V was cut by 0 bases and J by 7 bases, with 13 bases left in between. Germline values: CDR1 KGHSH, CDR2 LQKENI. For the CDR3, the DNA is TGTGCCAGCTCACCACCCGGGGGAGGCGGGCAGCCCCAGCATTTT. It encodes CASSPPGGGGQPQHF.

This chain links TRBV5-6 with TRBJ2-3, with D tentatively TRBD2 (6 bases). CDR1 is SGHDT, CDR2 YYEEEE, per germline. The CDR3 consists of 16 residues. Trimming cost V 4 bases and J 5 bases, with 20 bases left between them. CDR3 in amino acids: CASSRPGSSRGDTQYF. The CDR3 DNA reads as TGTGCCAGCAGCCGACCGGGGTCTTCGCGGGGAGATACGCAGTATTTT.

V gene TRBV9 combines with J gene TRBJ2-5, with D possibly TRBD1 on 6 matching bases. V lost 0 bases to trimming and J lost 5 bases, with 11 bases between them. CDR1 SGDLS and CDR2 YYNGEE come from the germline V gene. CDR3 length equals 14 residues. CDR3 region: CASSVATTGETQYF. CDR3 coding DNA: TGTGCCAGCAGCGTAGCTACAACAGGGGAGACCCAGTACTTC.

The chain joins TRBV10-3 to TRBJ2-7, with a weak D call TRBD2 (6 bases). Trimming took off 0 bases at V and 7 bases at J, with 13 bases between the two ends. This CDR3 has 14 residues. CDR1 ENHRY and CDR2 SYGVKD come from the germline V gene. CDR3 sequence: CAISESGLPREQYF. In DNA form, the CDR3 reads TGTGCCATCAGTGAGTCGGGACTGCCAAGGGAGCAGTACTTC.

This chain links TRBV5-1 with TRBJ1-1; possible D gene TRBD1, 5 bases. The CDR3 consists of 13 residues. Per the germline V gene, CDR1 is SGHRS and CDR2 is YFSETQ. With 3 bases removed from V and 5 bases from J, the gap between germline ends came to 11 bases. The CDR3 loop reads CASSYSGETEAFF. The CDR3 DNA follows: TGCGCCAGCAGCTATTCGGGGGAAACTGAAGCTTTCTTT.

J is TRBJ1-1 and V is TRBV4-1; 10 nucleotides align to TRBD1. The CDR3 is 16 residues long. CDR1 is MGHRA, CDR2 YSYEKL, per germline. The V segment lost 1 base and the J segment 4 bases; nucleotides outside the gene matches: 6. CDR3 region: CASSQATGGPGTEAFF. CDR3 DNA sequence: TGCGCCAGCAGCCAAGCGACAGGGGGCCCGGGCACTGAAGCTTTCTTT.

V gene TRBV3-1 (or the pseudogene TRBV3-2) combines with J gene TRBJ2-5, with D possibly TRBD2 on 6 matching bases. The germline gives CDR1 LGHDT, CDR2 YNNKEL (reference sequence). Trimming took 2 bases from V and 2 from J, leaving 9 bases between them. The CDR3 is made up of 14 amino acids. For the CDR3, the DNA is TGTGCCAGCAGCCAACGGCGGGAACAAGAGACCCAGTACTTC. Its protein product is CASSQRREQETQYF.

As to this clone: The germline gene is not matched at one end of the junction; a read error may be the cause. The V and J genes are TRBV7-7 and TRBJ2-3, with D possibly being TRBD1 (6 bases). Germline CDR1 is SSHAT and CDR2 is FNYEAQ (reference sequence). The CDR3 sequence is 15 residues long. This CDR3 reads CASSSTGLKTDTQYF. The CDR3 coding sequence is TGTGCTAGCAGCTCAACAGGGCTGAAGACAGATACGCAGTATTTT.

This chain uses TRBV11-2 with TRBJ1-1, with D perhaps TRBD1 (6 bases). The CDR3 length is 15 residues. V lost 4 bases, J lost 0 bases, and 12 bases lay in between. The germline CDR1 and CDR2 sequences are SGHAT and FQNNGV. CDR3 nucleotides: TGTGCCAGCAGCTGGTCCTACAGGGTGAACACTGAAGCTTTCTTT. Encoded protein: CASSWSYRVNTEAFF. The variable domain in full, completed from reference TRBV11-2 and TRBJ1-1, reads EAGVAQSPRYKIIEKRQSVAFWCNPISGHATLYWYQQILGQGPKLLIQFQNNGVVDDSQLPKDRFSAERLKGVDSTLKIQPAKLEDSAVYLCASSWSYRVNTEAFFGQGTRLTVV.

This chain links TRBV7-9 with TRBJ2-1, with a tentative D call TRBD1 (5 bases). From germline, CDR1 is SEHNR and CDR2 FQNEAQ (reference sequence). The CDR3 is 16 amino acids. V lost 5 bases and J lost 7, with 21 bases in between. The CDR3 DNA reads TGTGCCAGCAGCACGTCTCCTAGGACACTTAGGAATGAGCAGTTCTTC. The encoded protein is CASSTSPRTLRNEQFF.

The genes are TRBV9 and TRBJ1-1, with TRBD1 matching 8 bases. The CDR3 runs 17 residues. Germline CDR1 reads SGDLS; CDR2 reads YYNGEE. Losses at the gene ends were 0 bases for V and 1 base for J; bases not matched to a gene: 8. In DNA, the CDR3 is TGTGCCAGCAGCGTAGGGCAGGGGGCTAATAGGAACACTGAAGCTTTCTTT. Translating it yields CASSVGQGANRNTEAFF. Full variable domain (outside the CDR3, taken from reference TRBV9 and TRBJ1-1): DSGVTQTPKHLITATGQRVTLRCSPRSGDLSVYWYQQSLDQGLQFLIQYYNGEERAKGNILERFSAQQFPDLHSELNLSSLELGDSALYFCASSVGQGANRNTEAFFGQGTRLTVV.

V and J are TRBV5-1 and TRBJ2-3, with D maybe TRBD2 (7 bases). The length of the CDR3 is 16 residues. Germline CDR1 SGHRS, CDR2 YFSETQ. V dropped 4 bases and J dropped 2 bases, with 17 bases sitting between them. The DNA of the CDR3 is TGCGCCAGCAGCCCGAGGGGGGAGGGCACCACAGATACGCAGTATTTT. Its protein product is CASSPRGEGTTDTQYF.

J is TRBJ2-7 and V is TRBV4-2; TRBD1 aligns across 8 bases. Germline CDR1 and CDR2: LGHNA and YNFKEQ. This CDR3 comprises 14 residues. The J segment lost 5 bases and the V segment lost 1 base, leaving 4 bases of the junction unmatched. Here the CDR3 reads CASSQARGRNEQYF. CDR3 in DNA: TGTGCCAGCAGCCAAGCCAGGGGGCGTAACGAGCAGTACTTC.

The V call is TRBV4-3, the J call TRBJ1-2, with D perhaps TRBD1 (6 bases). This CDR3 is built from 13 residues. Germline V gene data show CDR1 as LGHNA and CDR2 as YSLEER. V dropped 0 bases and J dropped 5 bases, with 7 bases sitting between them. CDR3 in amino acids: CASSQDTGYGYTF. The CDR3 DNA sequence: TGCGCCAGCAGCCAAGACACAGGGTATGGCTACACCTTC.

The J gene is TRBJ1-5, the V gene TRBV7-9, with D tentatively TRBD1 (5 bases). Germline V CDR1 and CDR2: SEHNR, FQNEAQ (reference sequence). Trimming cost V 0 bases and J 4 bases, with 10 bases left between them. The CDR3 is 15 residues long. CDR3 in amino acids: CASSLAGGWNQPQHF. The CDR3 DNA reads TGTGCCAGCAGCTTAGCCGGGGGTTGGAATCAGCCCCAGCATTTT.

CDR3 protein: CASSLAGRSGNTIYF. The CDR3 DNA is TGTGCCAGCAGCTTAGCGGGGCGATCTGGAAACACCATATATTTT. V is TRBV7-9 and J is TRBJ1-3, with D perhaps TRBD1 (5 bases). Germline V gives CDR1 SEHNR, CDR2 FQNEAQ (reference sequence). The length of the CDR3 is 15 residues. Trimming took off 0 bases at V and 1 base at J, with 7 bases between the two ends.

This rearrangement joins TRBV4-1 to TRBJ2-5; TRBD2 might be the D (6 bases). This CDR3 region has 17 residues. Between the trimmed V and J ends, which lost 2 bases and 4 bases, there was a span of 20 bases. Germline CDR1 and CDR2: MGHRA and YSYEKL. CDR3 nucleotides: TGCGCCAGCAGCCAAACCAGGGACTTACCAGATGGAGAGACCCAGTACTTC. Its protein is CASSQTRDLPDGETQYF.

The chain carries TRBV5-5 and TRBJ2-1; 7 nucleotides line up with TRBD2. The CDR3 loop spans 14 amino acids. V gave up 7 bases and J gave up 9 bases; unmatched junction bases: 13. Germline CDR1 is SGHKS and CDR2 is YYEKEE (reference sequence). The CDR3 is CASGVDGGRREQFF. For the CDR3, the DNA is TGTGCCAGCGGGGTTGATGGCGGGAGACGTGAGCAGTTCTTC. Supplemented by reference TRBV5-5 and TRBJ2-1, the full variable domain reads DAGVTQSPTHLIKTRGQQVTLRCSPISGHKSVSWYQQVLGQGPQFIFQYYEKEERGRGNFPDRFSARQFPNYSSELNVNALLLGDSALYLCASGVDGGRREQFFGPGTRLTVL.

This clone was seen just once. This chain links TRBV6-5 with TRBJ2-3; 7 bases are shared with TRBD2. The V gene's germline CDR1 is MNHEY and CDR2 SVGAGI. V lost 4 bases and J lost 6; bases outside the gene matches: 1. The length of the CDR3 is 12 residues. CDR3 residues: CASSFGGDTQYF. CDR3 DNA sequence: TGTGCCAGCAGTTTCGGGGGGGATACGCAGTATTTT.

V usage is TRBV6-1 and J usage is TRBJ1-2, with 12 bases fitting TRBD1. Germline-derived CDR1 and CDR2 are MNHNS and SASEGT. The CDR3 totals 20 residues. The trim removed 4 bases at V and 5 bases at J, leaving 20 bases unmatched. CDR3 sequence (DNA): TGTGCCAGCAGTGGGGGGACAGGGGGCGCGAGGAACCGGGAGCCTTATGGCTACACCTTC. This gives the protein CASSGGTGGARNREPYGYTF.